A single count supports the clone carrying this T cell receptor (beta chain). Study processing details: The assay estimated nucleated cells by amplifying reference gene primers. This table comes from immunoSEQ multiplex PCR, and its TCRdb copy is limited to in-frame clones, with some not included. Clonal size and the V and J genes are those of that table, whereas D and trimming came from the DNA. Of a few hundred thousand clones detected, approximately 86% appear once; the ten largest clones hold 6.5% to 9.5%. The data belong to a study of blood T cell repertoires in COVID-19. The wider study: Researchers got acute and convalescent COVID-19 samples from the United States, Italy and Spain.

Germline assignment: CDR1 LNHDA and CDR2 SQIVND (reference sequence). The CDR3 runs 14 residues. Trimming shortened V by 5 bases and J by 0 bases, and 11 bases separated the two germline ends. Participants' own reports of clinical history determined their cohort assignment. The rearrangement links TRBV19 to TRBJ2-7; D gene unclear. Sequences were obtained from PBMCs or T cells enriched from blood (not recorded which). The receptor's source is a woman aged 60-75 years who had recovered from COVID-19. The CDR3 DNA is TGTGCCAGTAGTGCCCGACTGGACTCCTACGAGCAGTACTTC. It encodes CASSARLDSYEQYF.